Listed below are T cell receptor beta chains from one sample, sequenced in a study of regulatory T cells in long-lasting Graves disease. TCRdb re-called the multiplex PCR reads through MiXCR, storing one row per CDR3 protein. Of approximately 480,000 distinct CDR3 sequences listed, 15% to 20% are singletons. These records were also assigned to another study, of T cells in Graves' hyperthyroidism and ophthalmopathy.

The sequencing used peripheral blood mononuclear cells (PBMCs), collected at new diagnosis, from a patient treated with antithyroid drugs. The receptors were sampled from a man aged 35 to 55 with Graves disease. The CDR3 runs from the conserved cysteine through the conserved F or W. D genes are given only for firm matches. The size entry is marked missing in some rows and otherwise reads once, few, many or a size class.

TRBJ2-7	few	.	TRBV12-5	CASGFPPGIHEQYF	TGTGCTAGTGGTTTCCCCCCGGGGATCCACGAGCAGTACTTC
TRBJ2-6	.	.	TRBV7-9	CASSLARGGRANVLTF	TGTGCCAGCAGCTTAGCTCGGGGCGGGAGGGCCAACGTCCTGACTTTC
TRBJ1-5	.	.	TRBV29-1	CSVTHGPNQPQHF	TGCAGCGTGACCCACGGGCCGAATCAGCCCCAGCATTTT
TRBJ2-1	few	.	TRBV4-2	CASSHPHNEQFF	TGTGCCAGCAGCCACCCCCACAATGAGCAGTTCTTC
TRBJ2-2	once	TRBD1	TRBV7-6	CASSPGLGGSTGELFF	TGTGCCAGCAGCCCCGGTTTAGGGGGCAGCACCGGGGAGCTGTTTTTT
TRBJ2-5	few	.	TRBV18	CASSPRRTEETQYF	TGTGCCAGCTCACCCAGACGGACAGAGGAGACCCAGTACTTC
TRBJ2-1	many	TRBD2	TRBV28	CASSTRLAGGPFSYNEQFF	TGTGCCAGCAGTACTCGACTAGCGGGAGGGCCTTTCTCCTACAATGAGCAGTTCTTC
TRBJ2-7	many	.	TRBV6-1	CASVLGRPGDEQYF	TGTGCCAGCGTATTGGGACGCCCGGGAGACGAGCAGTACTTC
TRBJ1-1	many	.	TRBV2	CASSVTQPNVAFF	TGTGCCAGCAGTGTTACACAGCCGAACGTAGCTTTCTTT
TRBJ1-2	many	TRBD1	TRBV7-3	CASSATGGAHGYTF	TGTGCCAGCAGCGCCACAGGGGGCGCTCATGGCTACACCTTC
TRBJ2-5	.	.	TRBV6-5	CASSYSFPDTRQQETQYF	TGTGCCAGCAGTTACTCTTTCCCGGACACAAGACAACAAGAGACCCAGTACTTC
TRBJ2-1	few	.	TRBV7-3	CASSPSGAYNEQFF	TGTGCCAGCAGCCCGAGTGGGGCCTACAATGAGCAGTTCTTC
TRBJ1-1	many	TRBD1	TRBV6-1	CASSVKRKGGQGGTEAFF	TGTGCCAGCAGTGTGAAGAGAAAGGGGGGACAGGGCGGCACTGAAGCTTTCTTT
TRBJ2-3	many	.	TRBV2	CASSPAGSTDTQYF	TGTGCCAGCAGCCCGGCCGGGAGCACAGATACGCAGTATTTT
TRBJ1-1	few	.	TRBV12-3/TRBV12-4	CASSLKGGLEAFF	TGTGCCAGCAGTTTGAAGGGCGGACTTGAAGCTTTCTTT
TRBJ2-5	many	TRBD2	TRBV11-2	CASSFRLAGVGETQYF	TGTGCCAGCAGCTTCCGGCTAGCGGGAGTGGGAGAGACCCAGTACTTC
TRBJ2-5	many	.	TRBV7-2	CASSHRGPGKTQYF	TGTGCCAGCAGCCACCGGGGCCCAGGCAAGACCCAGTACTTC
TRBJ2-7	.	TRBD2	TRBV20-1	CSARAIAGGPTYEQYF	TGCAGTGCTAGAGCGATAGCGGGAGGGCCCACCTACGAGCAGTACTTC
TRBJ2-7	many	.	TRBV3-1	CASSQWSWSYEQYF	TGTGCCAGCAGCCAATGGTCCTGGTCCTACGAGCAGTACTTC
TRBJ2-1	.	.	TRBV11-1	CASSLLSIYNEQFF	TGTGCCAGCAGCTTATTATCAATCTACAATGAGCAGTTCTTC
TRBJ1-1	many	.	TRBV5-1	CASSPNTRVTEAFF	TGCGCCAGCAGCCCTAACACCAGGGTAACTGAAGCTTTCTTT
TRBJ2-1	.	.	TRBV4-2	CASSLTDNGEQFF	TGTGCCAGCAGCCTTACCGATAACGGGGAGCAGTTCTTC
TRBJ2-7	.	.	TRBV20-1	CSAAPSDSRRYEQYF	TGCAGTGCCGCCCCTTCGGACAGTCGCCGCTACGAGCAGTACTTC
TRBJ2-7	few	TRBD1	TRBV24-1	CATSEGGQGAEQYF	TGTGCCACCAGTGAGGGGGGACAGGGAGCCGAGCAGTACTTC
TRBJ2-7	many	TRBD1	TRBV27	CASSLRGPGQSYEQYF	TGTGCCAGCAGTTTAAGGGGACCGGGACAGTCCTACGAGCAGTACTTC
TRBJ2-7	few	TRBD1	TRBV30	CAWRPGGTDEQYF	TGTGCCTGGAGACCAGGGGGCACGGACGAGCAGTACTTC
TRBJ1-1	.	TRBD1	TRBV6-1	CASSAGTVTEAFF	TGTGCCAGCAGTGCCGGGACAGTCACTGAAGCTTTCTTT
TRBJ2-7	many	.	TRBV7-9	CASSTREFEQYF	TGTGCCAGCAGCACCCGGGAGTTCGAGCAGTACTTC
TRBJ1-1	few	TRBD1	TRBV10-2	CATQRERTGSLNTEAFF	TGCGCCACCCAAAGGGAAAGGACAGGGAGTTTAAACACTGAAGCTTTCTTT
TRBJ2-7	.	TRBD1	TRBV27	CASRLSRTGEAYEQYF	TGTGCCAGCCGACTTTCCCGGACAGGGGAGGCCTACGAGCAGTACTTC
TRBJ2-5	.	.	TRBV5-4	CASRRSNQETQYF	TGTGCCAGCCGGCGGTCAAACCAAGAGACCCAGTACTTC
TRBJ1-1	many	.	TRBV20-1	CSARGTNEAFF	TGCAGTGCTAGAGGGACAAATGAAGCTTTCTTT
TRBJ1-5	many	.	TRBV30	CAWSATLGGNQPQHF	TGTGCCTGGAGTGCTACCCTGGGGGGCAATCAGCCCCAGCATTTT
TRBJ2-3	many	.	TRBV3-1	CASSQGGGGTDTQYF	TGTGCCAGCAGCCAAGGGGGTGGGGGCACAGATACGCAGTATTTT
TRBJ1-1	many	.	TRBV5-1	CASSLAQGVETEAFF	TGCGCCAGCAGCTTGGCACAGGGTGTTGAGACTGAAGCTTTCTTT
TRBJ2-1	.	TRBD2	TRBV19	CASSIGLGLAGGLGNNEQFF	TGTGCCAGTAGTATAGGGCTAGGTCTAGCGGGAGGGCTCGGGAACAATGAGCAGTTCTTC
TRBJ2-2	many	TRBD1	TRBV11-3	CASSFGTGTSGELFF	TGTGCCAGCAGCTTCGGGACAGGGACGTCCGGGGAGCTGTTTTTT
TRBJ2-1	few	TRBD2	TRBV4-1	CASSTPGLARSSYNEQFF	TGCGCCAGCAGCACACCGGGACTAGCGCGCAGCTCCTACAATGAGCAGTTCTTC
TRBJ2-7	few	TRBD1	TRBV6-1	CASSDLDHGQGAYEQYF	TGTGCCAGCAGTGACCTCGACCATGGACAGGGAGCCTACGAGCAGTACTTC
TRBJ2-2	many	.	TRBV11-2	CASSLNRVGPGELFF	TGTGCCAGCAGCTTAAACAGGGTCGGACCCGGGGAGCTGTTTTTT
TRBJ1-5	.	.	TRBV3-1	CARSQWRDQPQHF	TGTGCCAGAAGCCAATGGAGGGATCAGCCCCAGCATTTT
TRBJ2-1	.	TRBD2	TRBV28	CASSLAGGGYYNEQFF	TGTGCCAGCAGTTTGGCGGGAGGAGGGTACTACAATGAGCAGTTCTTC
TRBJ2-7	many	.	TRBV20-1	CSARDWGAHYEQYF	TGCAGTGCTCGAGACTGGGGCGCGCACTACGAGCAGTACTTC
TRBJ2-5	.	.	TRBV2	CASSETGMVGGTQYF	TGTGCCAGCAGTGAAACAGGGATGGTGGGAGGGACCCAGTACTTC
TRBJ2-1	.	.	TRBV15	CATSPQPYNEQFF	TGTGCCACCAGCCCCCAGCCCTACAATGAGCAGTTCTTC